Below, one T cell receptor (beta chain) is given with its context. Its specificity is not known. Genomic DNA belonging to each subset was distributed in equal measure over several immunoSEQ plates. The table came from immunoSEQ multiplex PCR; TCRdb's copy has only in-frame clones and leaves some out. The table records roughly 680,000 clones, about two thirds of them present only once. The record originates from a study of shared clonotypes between healthy human individuals. Background on the study: Sampling drew on donors who were a couple of women and a few men aged 18 to 49.

Study findings and constraints: The small donor group covered limited genetic and exposure diversity.

This CDR3 is 14 amino acids long. CDR1 is SGHVS, CDR2 FQNEAQ, per germline. V was trimmed by 4 bases and J by 4 bases, leaving 10 bases between them. The receptor was isolated from a woman in her thirties in good health. The V call is TRBV7-8, the J call TRBJ1-4, with TRBD1 as a possible D gene (5 bases). The source material was memory CD4+ T cells sorted from blood. Regarding subset: CD45RA-negative fraction. CDR3: CASSSGQVNEKLFF. As DNA, the CDR3 is TGTGCCAGCAGCTCGGGGCAGGTTAATGAAAAACTGTTTTTT. The full variable domain, with the rest looked up from reference TRBV7-8 and TRBJ1-4, is GAGVSQSPRYKVAKRGQDVALRCDPISGHVSLFWYQQALGQGPEFLTYFQNEAQLDKSGLPSDRFFAERPEGSVSTLKIQRTQQEDSAVYLCASSSGQVNEKLFFGSGTQLSVL.